These 32 T cell receptor beta chains were sequenced from one sample in a study of blood T cell repertoires in COVID-19. Profiled with immunoSEQ multiplex PCR; TCRdb holds only in-frame clones, not every one. The sample yields 250,000 to 300,000 clones, roughly 88% seen once. Sequenced input: PBMCs or T cells enriched from blood (not recorded which). Receptors were obtained from a woman between 50 and 59 years old who had recovered from COVID-19.

The rearrangement joins TRBV5-1 to TRBJ2-1; weak D call: TRBD2 (6 bases). The CDR3 length is 13 residues. V was shortened by 0 bases and J by 13 bases, with 14 bases between the two germline ends. Per the germline V gene, CDR1 is SGHRS and CDR2 is YFSETQ. The CDR3 region is CASSLAGRDVQFF. CDR3 bases: TGCGCCAGCAGCTTGGCCGGGCGGGATGTACAGTTCTTC. The full variable domain, in which reference TRBV5-1 and TRBJ2-1 provide the parts outside the CDR3, is KAGVTQTPRYLIKTRGQQVTLSCSPISGHRSVSWYQQTPGQGLQFLFEYFSETQRNKGNFPGRFSGRQFSNSRSEMNVSTLELGDSALYLCASSLAGRDVQFFGPGTRLTVL.

The sample holds one count of this clone. The V and J genes are TRBV7-8 and TRBJ2-5; 9 bases map to TRBD1. Per the germline V gene, CDR1 is SGHVS and CDR2 is FQNEAQ. Germline trimming cut 5 bases from V and 5 bases from J; bases unmatched to any gene: 6. This CDR3 has 14 amino acids. CDR3 protein: CASSTTGGRETQYF. CDR3 coding DNA: TGTGCCAGCAGCACTACAGGGGGCCGGGAGACCCAGTACTTC.

The J gene is TRBJ2-7, the V gene TRBV28; D possibly corresponds to TRBD1 (6 bases). V dropped 6 bases and J dropped 3 bases, with 18 bases sitting between them. The CDR3 extends over 15 amino acids. Germline CDR1 is MDHEN and CDR2 is SYDVKM. The CDR3 DNA follows: TGTGCCAGCAGACCCACTAGGGGGTCTCTCTACGAGCAGTACTTC. This codes for CASRPTRGSLYEQYF.

This clone was seen a few times. The chain carries TRBV7-9 and TRBJ1-2; 8 nucleotides agree with TRBD1. Germline-derived CDR1 and CDR2 are SEHNR and FQNEAQ (reference sequence). The CDR3 loop spans 13 amino acids. With 2 bases clipped from V and 6 bases from J, the junction kept 2 bases outside the gene matches. The CDR3 coding sequence is TGTGCCAGCAGCTTACCAGGGGGCGATGGCTACACCTTC. Protein product: CASSLPGGDGYTF.

The chain uses TRBV9 and TRBJ2-1; 11 positions match TRBD2. Germline assignment: CDR1 SGDLS and CDR2 YYNGEE. The CDR3 sequence is 16 residues long. With V trimmed by 3 bases and J by 8 bases, 10 bases remained unmatched. The CDR3: CASSAHLAGGKDEQFF. CDR3 nucleotide sequence: TGTGCCAGCAGCGCTCATCTAGCGGGAGGCAAGGATGAGCAGTTCTTC.

The chain recombines TRBV5-1 with TRBJ2-1; a weak D match, TRBD1 (6 bases). The ends were cut back, 1 base at V and 4 bases at J, with 15 bases in the middle. The CDR3 totals 16 residues. Germline V gene sequence: CDR1 SGHRS, CDR2 YFSETQ. In DNA, the CDR3 is TGCGCCAGCAGCTTGAACGGGGTTAGGGGGTACAATGAGCAGTTCTTC. This translates into CASSLNGVRGYNEQFF. The whole variable domain, remainder taken from reference TRBV5-1 and TRBJ2-1, is KAGVTQTPRYLIKTRGQQVTLSCSPISGHRSVSWYQQTPGQGLQFLFEYFSETQRNKGNFPGRFSGRQFSNSRSEMNVSTLELGDSALYLCASSLNGVRGYNEQFFGPGTRLTVL.

The V and J genes are TRBV18 and TRBJ2-5, with D unresolved. The CDR3 contains 12 residues. Trimming took 3 bases from V and 5 from J, leaving 7 bases between them. The germline CDR1 and CDR2 sequences are KGHSH and LQKENI. CDR3 region: CASSPEEETQYF. The DNA for the CDR3 is TGTGCCAGCTCACCCGAGGAGGAGACCCAGTACTTC.

V gene TRBV29-1 combines with J gene TRBJ2-1; a weak D match, TRBD2 (6 bases). CDR3 length: 16 amino acids. CDR1 SQVTM and CDR2 ANQGSEA come from the germline V gene. The V and J ends lost 1 base and 2 bases respectively, with 15 bases between them. The CDR3 loop is CSVEVGGAQAYNEQFF. The CDR3 DNA follows: TGCAGCGTTGAAGTTGGAGGGGCGCAGGCCTACAATGAGCAGTTCTTC.

The genes are TRBV6-9 and TRBJ1-5, with 8 bases fitting TRBD1. Trimming took 2 bases from V and 3 from J; bases not matched to a gene: 3. Germline CDR1 and CDR2: MNHGY and SVAAGI. CDR3 length: 15 amino acids. The CDR3 protein is CASSYPGQDNQPQHF. The CDR3, as DNA: TGTGCCAGCAGTTATCCGGGACAGGACAATCAGCCCCAGCATTTT.

The rearrangement uses TRBV5-1 and TRBJ2-7; 11 nucleotides align to TRBD2. The CDR3 runs to 17 residues. Germline-derived CDR1 and CDR2 are SGHRS and YFSETQ. Losses at the gene ends were 0 bases for V and 4 bases for J; bases not matched to a gene: 9. In nucleotides, the CDR3 is TGCGCCAGCAGCTTGGACCTAGCGGGAGGACGGGTTTACGAGCAGTACTTC. The encoded protein is CASSLDLAGGRVYEQYF.

This rearrangement joins TRBV6-5 to TRBJ1-1; 10 nucleotides agree with TRBD1. Trimming at V came to 6 bases and at J to 7 bases, leaving 5 bases not matched to a gene. CDR1 is MNHEY, CDR2 SVGAGI, per germline. The CDR3 covers 13 residues. This CDR3 is CASSSGQGNEAFF. CDR3 DNA: TGTGCCAGCAGCTCGGGACAGGGGAATGAAGCTTTCTTT.

This clone appeared a single time. The genes are TRBV2 and TRBJ2-7, with 8 bases aligning to TRBD2. With V trimmed by 4 bases and J by 3 bases, 8 bases remained unmatched. This CDR3 region has 15 residues. The germline V gene encodes CDR1 SNHLY and CDR2 FYNNEI. CDR3 in amino acids: CASSGGLVGVYEQYF. CDR3 DNA sequence: TGTGCCAGCAGTGGGGGACTAGTGGGAGTCTACGAGCAGTACTTC.

The genes are TRBV4-2 and TRBJ2-7; 7 bases match TRBD2. Germline lookup yields CDR1 LGHNA and CDR2 YNFKEQ. CDR3 length: 15 amino acids. The junction had 12 bases not matched to a gene; V was cut back by 4 bases and J by 6 bases. CDR3 DNA: TGTGCCAGCAGCCCCCAGACTGGACTAGGGAGCGAGCAGTACTTC. Protein product: CASSPQTGLGSEQYF.

This clone was counted between two and nine times. The V gene is TRBV3-1 (or the pseudogene TRBV3-2), the J gene TRBJ1-1; 10 bases agree with TRBD1. Trimming cost V 5 bases and J 11 bases; bases outside gene matches: 11. Germline CDR1 LGHDT, CDR2 YNNKEL (reference sequence). CDR3 length: 14 residues. CDR3 protein: CASSDAGQGRAAFF. The CDR3 nucleotides are TGTGCCAGCAGCGACGCGGGACAGGGGAGGGCGGCTTTCTTT.

J is TRBJ2-3 and V is TRBV10-3, with 9 bases matching TRBD2. CDR1 ENHRY and CDR2 SYGVKD come from the germline V gene. This CDR3 spans 15 amino acids. V dropped 3 bases and J dropped 5; count of bases not matched to a gene: 6. In DNA, the CDR3 is TGTGCCATCAGTGAAGGTAGCGGGAGTCAAGATACGCAGTATTTT. Encoded protein: CAISEGSGSQDTQYF.

V is TRBV7-8 and J is TRBJ1-1; D unclear. The V and J ends lost 1 base and 10 bases respectively, with 13 bases between them. The germline gives CDR1 SGHVS, CDR2 FQNEAQ. The CDR3 has 13 residues. The CDR3 protein is CASSLEVFLGAFF. Written as DNA, the CDR3 is TGTGCCAGCAGCTTAGAAGTCTTCCTAGGAGCTTTCTTT.

The V and J genes are TRBV5-1 and TRBJ2-1; possible D gene TRBD2, 5 bases. The V end lost 1 base, the J end lost 0 bases, and 8 bases lay between the germline ends. There are 15 residues in the CDR3. CDR1 is SGHRS and CDR2 is YFSETQ in the germline V gene. The CDR3 loop reads CASSLYGGSYNEQFF. The CDR3 DNA sequence: TGCGCCAGCAGCTTGTACGGAGGCTCCTACAATGAGCAGTTCTTC.

This chain connects TRBV7-8 to TRBJ2-1, with D perhaps matching TRBD2 (6 bases). This CDR3 region has 15 residues. CDR1 SGHVS and CDR2 FQNEAQ come from the germline V gene. Trimming shortened V by 0 bases and J by 2 bases, and 8 bases separated the two germline ends. The CDR3 protein is CASSLAGGAYNEQFF. The CDR3 DNA follows: TGTGCCAGCAGCTTAGCGGGAGGCGCCTACAATGAGCAGTTCTTC.

V is TRBV7-2 and J is TRBJ2-3; TRBD1 is a possible D gene (6 bases). The CDR3 runs to 14 residues. Trimming pared 8 bases from V and 2 bases from J, leaving 14 bases between. Germline V CDR1 and CDR2: SGHTA, FQGNSA. CDR3 in amino acids: CASLTGPLTDTQYF. CDR3 DNA sequence: TGTGCCAGCTTGACAGGACCCCTCACAGATACGCAGTATTTT.

The chain combines TRBV25-1 with TRBJ2-1; 13 nucleotides line up with TRBD2. The CDR3 runs 15 residues. Germline CDR1 MGHDK, CDR2 SYGVNS. After removal of 5 bases from V and 8 bases from J, the junction contained 6 bases not matched to a gene. The CDR3 loop reads CASSPGLAGRDEQFF. The CDR3, as DNA: TGTGCCAGCAGTCCGGGACTAGCGGGAAGGGATGAGCAGTTCTTC.

The chain combines TRBV27 with TRBJ2-1; tentative D call: TRBD2 (5 bases). Deletions cut 6 bases from V and 3 bases from J, with 18 bases between. CDR1 and CDR2 from the germline V gene are MNHEY and SMNVEV (reference sequence). CDR3 length: 16 residues. The CDR3 DNA sequence: TGTGCCAGCAGCTCCCGGGAACCCCCTTTCTACAATGAGCAGTTCTTC. It specifies CASSSREPPFYNEQFF.

As for this clone: The sample contains more than one DNA sequence encoding this CDR3. The chain uses TRBV5-1 and TRBJ2-1, with 8 positions matching TRBD2. After removal of 4 bases from V and 0 bases from J, the junction contained 3 bases not matched to a gene. Germline lookup yields CDR1 SGHRS and CDR2 YFSETQ. The CDR3 loop spans 15 amino acids. The CDR3, as DNA: TGCGCCAGCAGCGGCGGGGGGAGCTCCTACAATGAGCAGTTCTTC. Translation: CASSGGGSSYNEQFF.

The chain carries TRBV28 and TRBJ2-2, with D unresolved. In germline, CDR1 is MDHEN, CDR2 SYDVKM. Trimming shortened V by 8 bases and J by 0 bases, and 4 bases separated the two germline ends. This CDR3 is built from 12 residues. CDR3: CASLPNTGELFF. The CDR3 nucleotides read TGTGCCAGCCTTCCGAACACCGGGGAGCTGTTTTTT.

J is TRBJ2-7 and V is TRBV6-6, with D perhaps TRBD1 (6 bases). Germline V gene lookup returns CDR1 MNHNY and CDR2 SVGAGI (reference sequence). CDR3 length equals 12 residues. With 4 bases removed from V and 6 bases from J, the gap between germline ends came to 10 bases. The CDR3 spells CASSLTGFEQYF. The CDR3 DNA reads as TGTGCCAGCAGTTTAACAGGGTTCGAGCAGTACTTC.

The rearrangement joins TRBV2 to TRBJ2-7, with D perhaps matching TRBD1 (5 bases). The CDR3 spans 12 residues. CDR1 and CDR2 (germline): SNHLY, FYNNEI. V was cut by 5 bases and J by 8 bases, with 13 bases left in between. The CDR3 sequence: CASSPDRVKQYF. CDR3 in DNA: TGTGCCAGCAGTCCTGACAGAGTCAAGCAGTACTTC.

The chain combines TRBV25-1 with TRBJ1-1; a weak D match, TRBD1 (5 bases). The CDR3 sequence is 13 residues long. Trimming took off 6 bases at V and 8 bases at J, with 16 bases between the two ends. The V gene's germline CDR1 is MGHDK and CDR2 SYGVNS. For the CDR3, the DNA is TGTGCCAGCAGCAAGGGAGGGGTACTGGAAGCTTTCTTT. Its translation: CASSKGGVLEAFF.

The rearrangement links TRBV6-5 to TRBJ2-1; D is possibly TRBD2 (5 bases). The V end was cut by 7 bases, the J end by 4 bases, with 17 bases between. This CDR3 has 15 residues. CDR1 is MNHEY, CDR2 SVGAGI, per germline. CDR3 amino acids: CASTPPGSSYNEQFF. Written as DNA, the CDR3 is TGTGCCAGCACTCCCCCGGGATCCTCATACAATGAGCAGTTCTTC.

The chain employs TRBV27 and TRBJ2-7; tentative D call: TRBD2 (6 bases). The CDR3 totals 15 residues. Trimming pared 4 bases from V and 5 bases from J, leaving 18 bases between. Germline V lookup: CDR1 MNHEY, CDR2 SMNVEV (reference sequence). CDR3 nucleotides: TGTGCCAGCAGTTATACCGGGACTGCCGCCAACGAGCAGTACTTC. Its translation: CASSYTGTAANEQYF.

This clone has a handful of counts. V gene TRBV28 combines with J gene TRBJ1-4; 10 bases match TRBD1. CDR3 length equals 14 residues. CDR1 MDHEN and CDR2 SYDVKM come from the germline V gene. J gave up 7 bases and V 6 bases, and 5 bases lay outside the gene matches. DNA for the CDR3: TGTGCCAGCAGAAGACAGGGGGCAAGTGAAAAACTGTTTTTT. Residues: CASRRQGASEKLFF. Full variable domain (remainder filled in from reference TRBV28 and TRBJ1-4): DVKVTQSSRYLVKRTGEKVFLECVQDMDHENMFWYRQDPGLGLRLIYFSYDVKMKEKGDIPEGYSVSREKKERFSLILESASTNQTSMYLCASRRQGASEKLFFGSGTQLSVL.

A word on this clone: Other DNA sequences in this specimen translate into the identical CDR3. J is TRBJ2-3 and V is TRBV9, with 8 positions matching TRBD2. The CDR3 totals 16 residues. The V and J ends lost 0 bases and 0 bases, in that order; junction bases with no gene match: 3. CDR1 and CDR2 from the germline V gene are SGDLS and YYNGEE. The CDR3 coding sequence is TGTGCCAGCAGCGTAGCTCCTAGCGGGAGCACAGATACGCAGTATTTT. This codes for CASSVAPSGSTDTQYF.

This chain joins TRBV28 and TRBJ2-1; D possibly corresponds to TRBD1 (5 bases). Germline CDR1 is MDHEN and CDR2 is SYDVKM. V was shortened by 5 bases and J by 0 bases, with 17 bases between the two germline ends. This CDR3 has 17 amino acids. In DNA, the CDR3 is TGTGCCAGCAGTCCCCGAGGTGGGGCCGTCTCCTACAATGAGCAGTTCTTC. Residues: CASSPRGGAVSYNEQFF. The variable domain in full, with the rest retrieved from reference TRBV28 and TRBJ2-1, is DVKVTQSSRYLVKRTGEKVFLECVQDMDHENMFWYRQDPGLGLRLIYFSYDVKMKEKGDIPEGYSVSREKKERFSLILESASTNQTSMYLCASSPRGGAVSYNEQFFGPGTRLTVL.

The V gene is TRBV6-2 or TRBV6-3, the J gene TRBJ1-4; 10 nucleotides match TRBD1. The CDR3 length is 15 residues. V lost 6 bases to trimming and J lost 8 bases; unmatched junction nucleotides: 9. In germline, CDR1 is MNHEY, CDR2 SVGEGT. The chain's CDR3 is CASSTHGTGDEKLFF. The CDR3, as DNA: TGTGCCAGCAGCACACACGGGACAGGGGACGAAAAACTGTTTTTT.